The 8 T cell receptor beta chains given below trace back to one sample, sequenced in a study of tumor-infiltrating lymphocytes in primary liver carcinoma. Each 20-30 mg portion of unsorted bulk tissue served as the source for co-extraction of RNA and DNA. cDNA specific to TCR beta was made from 500 ng of total RNA, with a constant-region primer employed for priming. Modified slightly, ARM-PCR produced TCR beta libraries over three nested multiplex PCR rounds. A C-beta reverse primer and TRBV1-TRBV30 forward primers served in each of the first two PCR rounds, at approximately 10 cycles apiece. MiXCR was run by TCRdb on the multiplex PCR reads, yielding one entry per CDR3 protein. The sample records 95,000 to 100,000 distinct CDR3 sequences, about 70% being singletons. Sample: liver tumor tissue from sampling region 2. Specified subset: tumor region T2, inferior pole. These receptors were obtained from an older woman with primary liver carcinoma and hepatitis B virus infection.

Regarding this clonotype: Relative to the germline gene, one junction end is altered; a read error may explain this. The chain joins TRBV11-3 to TRBJ2-1, with D tentatively TRBD2 (6 bases). There are 15 residues in the CDR3. Germline-derived CDR1 and CDR2 are SGHNT and YENEEA. This CDR3 is CGSSLGTGGKLEQLF. In nucleotides, the CDR3 is TGTGGCAGCAGCTTGGGAACTGGCGGGAAGCTTGAGCAGCTCTTC.

By sample share, this clonotype is large. The J gene is TRBJ2-1, the V gene TRBV11-2; 11 positions agree with TRBD2. CDR3 length: 17 amino acids. Trimming cost V 1 base and J 7 bases; bases outside gene matches: 9. Germline-derived CDR1 and CDR2 are SGHAT and FQNNGV. CDR3 nucleotides: TGTGCCAGCAGCTTAGGTCTGGTAGCGGGAGGGCCGAATGAGCAGTTCTTC. It specifies CASSLGLVAGGPNEQFF.

As for this clonotype: An end of the junction differs from the germline gene, which may be a read error. In DNA, the CDR3 is TGCGTCAGCAGTTACGGGGGGTCCACAGATACGCAGTATTTT. Translated: CVSSYGGSTDTQYF. The V gene is TRBV6-2 or TRBV6-3, the J gene TRBJ2-3; 7 bases match TRBD2. CDR1 is MNHEY and CDR2 is SVGEGT in the germline V gene. The CDR3 runs 14 residues.

The CDR3 coding sequence is TGCGCCAGCGGCGATGGGGGGCGTTGGGAAACTGAAGCTTTCTTT. Its protein product is CASGDGGRWETEAFF. The rearrangement uses TRBV4-1 and TRBJ1-1; possibly TRBD1 for D (6 bases). This CDR3 is built from 15 residues. Germline V gene data show CDR1 as MGHRA and CDR2 as YSYEKL. V lost 8 bases and J lost 5, with 21 bases in between.

The rearrangement links TRBV4-2 to TRBJ1-1; possible D gene TRBD1, 6 bases. The CDR3 extends over 19 amino acids. The germline V gene encodes CDR1 LGHNA and CDR2 YNFKEQ. V was trimmed by 0 bases and J by 4 bases, leaving 24 bases between them. CDR3: CASSQEANGGRGRGTEAFF. The CDR3, as DNA: TGTGCCAGCAGCCAAGAAGCTAATGGGGGGCGAGGTAGGGGCACTGAAGCTTTCTTT.

On this clonotype itself: A much larger clone differs from this one at a single base, so this may be a read error. CDR3 in DNA: TGTGCCAGCAGCTCGACAGGGGATAATTCACCCCTCCAATTT. Translating gives CASSSTGDNSPLQF. The chain has TRBV7-9 and TRBJ1-6, with TRBD1 matching over 8 bases. The CDR3 sequence is 14 residues long. The germline gives CDR1 SEHNR, CDR2 FQNEAQ (reference sequence).

This clonotype was seen ten or more times. The chain links TRBV29-1 to TRBJ2-5; D gene uncertain. V was clipped by 5 bases and J by 5 bases, with 12 bases between them. CDR1 is SQVTM and CDR2 is ANQGSEA in the germline V gene. The CDR3 consists of 12 residues. CDR3 sequence: CSVMDPSETQYF. CDR3 coding DNA: TGCAGCGTTATGGACCCGAGCGAGACCCAGTACTTC. The complete variable domain, with remaining parts taken from reference TRBV29-1 and TRBJ2-5, reads SAVISQKPSRDICQRGTSLTIQCQVDSQVTMMFWYRQQPGQSLTLIATANQGSEATYESGFVIDKFPISRPNLTFSTLTVSNMSPEDSSIYLCSVMDPSETQYFGPGTRLLVL.

A word on this clonotype: At one boundary the junction diverges from the germline segment, which might be a read error. The V and J genes are TRBV5-4 and TRBJ2-5; 7 bases fit TRBD1. The CDR3 totals 16 residues. Looked up from germline, CDR1 is SGHNT and CDR2 is YYREEE (reference sequence). CDR3 sequence: CTSSLVWDSAQETQYF. CDR3 nucleotide sequence: TGTACCAGCAGCTTGGTCTGGGACAGTGCCCAAGAGACCCAGTACTTC.